These T cell receptor beta chains were read from a single sample in a study of control samples from healthy donors and cancer patients. Assay: immunoSEQ multiplex PCR; the TCRdb copy retains only in-frame clones and omits some. The sample yields around 20,000 clones, 80% to 85% seen once. Sequencing was carried out using PBMCs. The source of these receptors is a man aged 80 or over with head and neck cancer. Each CDR3 is given with its conserved first and last residue. The order of the fields is J gene, V gene, D gene, clone size, CDR3 DNA, CDR3 protein. A D gene is named only where the DNA matches it firmly. Some rows have no size entry. The others give once, few or many, or a class for an expanded clone.

>TRBJ1-6|TRBV6-6|-|few
TGTGCCAGCAGTTCCATCGGTGGTAATTCACCCCTCCACTTT
CASSSIGGNSPLHF
>TRBJ2-3|TRBV5-4|TRBD2|-
TGTGCCAGCAGCCTTGGGACTAGCGAGAGTACGCAGTATTTT
CASSLGTSESTQYF
>TRBJ2-5|TRBV28|-|-
TGTGCCAGCAGTTTATGGGGGAAAGAGACCCAGTACTTC
CASSLWGKETQYF
>TRBJ2-3|TRBV5-1|TRBD1|-
TGCGCCAGCAGCTTGTGGGACAGGGGGGCAGATACGCAGTATTTT
CASSLWDRGADTQYF
>TRBJ1-4|TRBV19|-|-
TGTGCCAGTAGTATAAGGTCTGGGAGAACTAATGAAAAACTGTTTTTT
CASSIRSGRTNEKLFF
>TRBJ2-7|TRBV19|TRBD2|-
TGTGCCAGCAGAAATAGCGGGGGGGCCTTCTACGAGCAGTACTTC
CASRNSGGAFYEQYF
>TRBJ2-3|TRBV3-1/TRBV3-2|TRBD2|-
TGTGCCAGCAGCCAAGAAATAGGAACCCCGGGACTAGCGGGATTTAACACAGATACGCAGTATTTT
CASSQEIGTPGLAGFNTDTQYF
>TRBJ1-6|TRBV30|TRBD1|-
TGTGCCTGGAGTCCGGGACAGAGCTCCTATAATTCACCCCTCCACTTT
CAWSPGQSSYNSPLHF
>TRBJ1-2|TRBV24-1|-|-
TGTGCCACCAGTCCCCCACAGATCCCACGGTATGGCTACACCTTC
CATSPPQIPRYGYTF
>TRBJ2-7|TRBV5-1|-|-
TGCGCCAGCAGCTTGGACGGGAATAGAGGCGAGCAGTACTTC
CASSLDGNRGEQYF
>TRBJ2-7|TRBV29-1|TRBD1|-
TGCAGCGTCTCACGGCCCCGGGACAGCCCCCAGGGCGAGCAGTACTTC
CSVSRPRDSPQGEQYF
>TRBJ1-3|TRBV4-1|-|-
TGCGCCAGCAGCGTCGACAGCCCTTACTCTGGAAACACCATATATTTT
CASSVDSPYSGNTIYF
>TRBJ1-2|TRBV12-3/TRBV12-4|TRBD1|few
TGTGCCAGCAGCCTGGGACAGAACTATGGCTACACCTTC
CASSLGQNYGYTF
>TRBJ2-1|TRBV4-2|-|-
TGTGCCAGCAGCCAAGATCTTCACGGTAACAATGAGCAGTTCTTC
CASSQDLHGNNEQFF
>TRBJ2-5|TRBV10-3|TRBD2|-
TGTGCCATCGGGGGGGGAGAGACCCAGTACTTC
CAIGGGETQYF
>TRBJ2-2|TRBV29-1|TRBD2|-
TGCAGCGTCGTACTAGCGGGGGGAACCGGGGAGCTGTTTTTT
CSVVLAGGTGELFF
>TRBJ1-1|TRBV7-2|-|-
TGTGCCAGCAGCTCGGGACAGAACACTGAAGCTTTCTTT
CASSSGQNTEAFF
>TRBJ1-2|TRBV30|-|-
TGTGCCTGGAGTAAGTCCAGTAGGTCCTACGATGGCTACACCTTC
CAWSKSSRSYDGYTF
>TRBJ2-3|TRBV9|TRBD2|-
TGTGCCAGCAGCGTTCCGGGACTAACAGATACGCAGTATTTT
CASSVPGLTDTQYF
>TRBJ2-3|TRBV11-1|TRBD2|-
TGTGCCAGCAGCTCTCTGACTAGCGGGAGTGGAAATACGCAGTATTTT
CASSSLTSGSGNTQYF
>TRBJ2-7|TRBV5-1|-|-
TGCGCCAGCAGCTTCGCAGGGGCGAACTACGAGCAGTACTTC
CASSFAGANYEQYF
>TRBJ1-2|TRBV6-5|-|-
TGTGCCAGCAGTTACGGGCAGTTAAACGGCTACACCTTC
CASSYGQLNGYTF
>TRBJ1-1|TRBV5-1|-|-
TGCGCCAGCAGCTTCCAGTCCGGAGACACTGAAGCTTTCTTT
CASSFQSGDTEAFF
>TRBJ1-3|TRBV29-1|TRBD1|-
TGCAGCGTACTACAGGGGACAAACGCCGGAAACACCATATATTTT
CSVLQGTNAGNTIYF
>TRBJ2-2|TRBV7-3|-|-
TGTGCCAGCAGCTTGAGCGCCGGGGAGCTGTTTTTT
CASSLSAGELFF
>TRBJ2-6|TRBV7-2|-|-
TGTGCCAGCAGCCCCCGGGACCCAAAAAGCTCTGGGGCCAACGTCCTGACTTTC
CASSPRDPKSSGANVLTF
>TRBJ2-3|TRBV28|TRBD2|-
TGTGCCAGCAGTCTTCTAGCGGGGGGGACAGATACGCAGTATTTT
CASSLLAGGTDTQYF
>TRBJ2-1|TRBV5-6|TRBD2|-
TGTGCCAGCACCACCGATCCAGGGACTAGCCGCTCCTACAATGAGCAGTTCTTC
CASTTDPGTSRSYNEQFF
>TRBJ2-3|TRBV5-6|-|-
TGTGCCAGCAGCTTGGCCGGCGCTGCCCCTTATGTAGATACGCAGTATTTT
CASSLAGAAPYVDTQYF
>TRBJ2-3|TRBV19|-|-
TGTGCCAGTAGTATCGCCCCGCTGGTGGCAGATACGCAGTATTTT
CASSIAPLVADTQYF
>TRBJ1-4|TRBV7-3|TRBD1|-
TGTGCCAGCAGCTTTGGACAGGGGCATGATGAAAAACTGTTTTTT
CASSFGQGHDEKLFF
>TRBJ2-1|TRBV6-2/TRBV6-3|-|-
TGTGCCAGCAGTTACTCGACCACAGCTCATTACAATGAGCAGTTCTTC
CASSYSTTAHYNEQFF
>TRBJ1-1|TRBV25-1|-|-
TGTGCCAGCTCCGAGGGGCGGGGGAGGATGAACACTGAAGCTTTCTTT
CASSEGRGRMNTEAFF
>TRBJ2-7|TRBV27|TRBD1|-
TGTGCCAGCAGTCCACACAGGGGGATTAGCTCCTACGAGCAGTACTTC
CASSPHRGISSYEQYF
>TRBJ2-1|TRBV10-3|-|-
TGTGCCATCAGTGAGTCTAGGGAGGCTAATGAGCAGTTCTTC
CAISESREANEQFF
>TRBJ2-5|TRBV6-5|-|once
TGTGCCAGCGAAAGGGGCCTTGCGACCCAGTACTTC
CASERGLATQYF
>TRBJ2-7|TRBV20-1|TRBD2|-
TGCAGTGCTAGTGGGGGGAGGGGCAACTCCTACGAGCAGTACTTC
CSASGGRGNSYEQYF
>TRBJ1-2|TRBV5-1|-|-
TGCGCCAGCAGCCCCATGTCCACTAACTATGGCTACACCTTC
CASSPMSTNYGYTF